A single sample is the source of the 21 T cell receptor beta chains below, sequenced in a study of T cell changes during pregnancy in multiple sclerosis. Profiled with immunoSEQ multiplex PCR; TCRdb holds only in-frame clones, not every one. The repertoire holds about 38,000 clones, about 93% seen once, with approximately 0.36% in the top ten. Sequencing used CD4+ T cells from peripheral blood mononuclear cells, obtained after pregnancy. The source is a female donor in good health, enrolled as a control in a pregnancy study.

The gene calls are TRBV25-1 and TRBJ2-7; 8 bases are shared with TRBD1. The CDR3 has 14 amino acids. Trimming took 8 bases from V and 3 from J; bases not matched to a gene: 9. The germline CDR1 and CDR2 sequences are MGHDK and SYGVNS. CDR3 sequence (DNA): TGTGCCAGCGCTACACAGGGGGGATTCTACGAGCAGTACTTC. Protein: CASATQGGFYEQYF.

This chain links TRBV6-5 with TRBJ2-1; TRBD1 matches at 8 bases. The germline V gene encodes CDR1 MNHEY and CDR2 SVGAGI. Trimming took 6 bases from V and 7 from J; bases not matched to a gene: 8. The CDR3 runs 14 residues. The CDR3 region is CASSRRTGRNEQFF. For the CDR3, the DNA is TGTGCCAGCAGCCGGAGGACAGGGAGAAATGAGCAGTTCTTC.

V is TRBV6-5 and J is TRBJ1-1; TRBD1 agrees at 12 bases. Germline V CDR1 and CDR2: MNHEY, SVGAGI. This CDR3 has 16 residues. Trimming cost V 4 bases and J 2 bases; bases outside gene matches: 5. CDR3 loop: CASSFGDRGRNTEAFF. The CDR3 DNA follows: TGTGCCAGCAGTTTCGGGGACAGGGGGCGAAACACTGAAGCTTTCTTT.

This clone was counted once. The chain couples TRBV7-8 to TRBJ2-4, with 11 bases matching TRBD2. The germline V gene has CDR1 SGHVS and CDR2 FQNEAQ. The V segment lost 5 bases and the J segment 1 base; nucleotides outside the gene matches: 4. The CDR3 runs to 16 residues. The CDR3 DNA reads as TGTGCCAGCAGCCGGACTAGCGGGTCGGCCAAAAACATTCAGTACTTC. This codes for CASSRTSGSAKNIQYF.

The CDR3 sequence: CASIGRDRGSRTGELFF. CDR3 coding DNA: TGTGCCAGCATTGGCCGGGACAGGGGGAGTCGAACCGGGGAGCTGTTTTTT. V and J are TRBV27 and TRBJ2-2; TRBD1 matches at 11 bases. The germline V gene encodes CDR1 MNHEY and CDR2 SMNVEV (reference sequence). There are 17 residues in the CDR3. Trimming took 7 bases from V and 5 from J; bases not matched to a gene: 12.

This clone was seen once. The V call is TRBV15, the J call TRBJ2-5; TRBD1 aligns across 10 bases. Trimming took 1 base from V and 8 from J; bases not matched to a gene: 4. Germline assignment: CDR1 LNHNV and CDR2 YYDKDF (reference sequence). The CDR3 runs 14 residues. The CDR3 is CATSRGDRGGTQYF. As DNA, the CDR3 is TGTGCCACCAGCAGAGGGGACAGGGGAGGAACCCAGTACTTC. Using reference TRBV15 and TRBJ2-5 for the parts outside the CDR3, the full variable domain is DAMVIQNPRYQVTQFGKPVTLSCSQTLNHNVMYWYQQKSSQAPKLLFHYYDKDFNNEADTPDNFQSRRPNTSFCFLDIRSPGLGDTAMYLCATSRGDRGGTQYFGPGTRLLVL.

The V and J genes are TRBV10-2 and TRBJ1-2; D gene uncertain. The CDR3 consists of 15 residues. Germline CDR1 and CDR2: WSHSY and SAAADI. V shed 8 bases and J shed 5 bases, with 21 bases lying between them. Here the CDR3 reads CASAPTSRATYGYTF. The CDR3 nucleotides are TGCGCCAGCGCACCCACTTCGAGGGCCACATATGGCTACACCTTC.

The J gene is TRBJ2-5, the V gene TRBV5-4; 11 bases are a match to TRBD2. Germline V lookup: CDR1 SGHNT, CDR2 YYREEE (reference sequence). J lost 5 bases, V lost 4 bases, and 10 bases had no gene match. CDR3 length: 16 amino acids. CDR3 in amino acids: CASSLGGSGGAETQYF. CDR3 DNA: TGTGCCAGCAGCCTGGGAGGTAGCGGGGGGGCGGAGACCCAGTACTTC. Using reference TRBV5-4 and TRBJ2-5 for the parts outside the CDR3, the full variable domain is ETGVTQSPTHLIKTRGQQVTLRCSSQSGHNTVSWYQQALGQGPQFIFQYYREEENGRGNFPPRFSGLQFPNYSSELNVNALELDDSALYLCASSLGGSGGAETQYFGPGTRLLVL.

The rearrangement joins TRBV14 to TRBJ1-1, with D unresolved. The CDR3 has 16 amino acids. Between the trimmed V and J ends, which lost 7 bases and 3 bases, there was a span of 21 bases. Per germline, CDR1 SGHDN and CDR2 FVKESK. This CDR3 reads CASTPRSGVPYTEAFF. The CDR3 coding sequence is TGTGCCAGCACCCCACGGTCCGGAGTACCGTACACTGAAGCTTTCTTT.

This clone was found once. V usage is TRBV6-5 and J usage is TRBJ1-1, with D uncertain. The CDR3 length is 14 residues. The V gene lost 2 bases and the J gene lost 2 bases, with 9 bases spanning the gap. CDR1 is MNHEY, CDR2 SVGAGI, per germline. CDR3 in amino acids: CASSYGTANTEAFF. DNA for the CDR3: TGTGCCAGCAGTTACGGCACAGCTAACACTGAAGCTTTCTTT.

The J gene is TRBJ2-6, the V gene TRBV5-1; TRBD1 aligns across 9 bases. After removal of 5 bases from V and 0 bases from J, the junction contained 3 bases not matched to a gene. The CDR3 runs 16 residues. Germline assignment: CDR1 SGHRS and CDR2 YFSETQ. The CDR3 DNA reads TGCGCCAGCAGTCGGACAGGGGACTCTGGGGCCAACGTCCTGACTTTC. It codes for CASSRTGDSGANVLTF.

V is TRBV4-3 and J is TRBJ2-7, with 7 positions matching TRBD2. Germline V gene lookup returns CDR1 LGHNA and CDR2 YSLEER. The CDR3 contains 16 residues. The junction had 5 bases not matched to a gene; V was cut back by 0 bases and J by 0 bases. CDR3 amino acids: CASSQDAGDPSYEQYF. In nucleotides, the CDR3 is TGCGCCAGCAGCCAAGATGCGGGGGACCCCTCCTACGAGCAGTACTTC.

This chain uses TRBV18 with TRBJ2-7; 8 nucleotides agree with TRBD1. Trimming took 8 bases from V and 6 from J; bases not matched to a gene: 15. CDR1 KGHSH and CDR2 LQKENI come from the germline V gene. The CDR3 covers 15 residues. The CDR3 sequence is CASNTLGQGLSEQYF. The CDR3 coding sequence is TGTGCCAGCAACACCCTAGGACAGGGTTTGTCCGAGCAGTACTTC.

The chain employs TRBV18 and TRBJ2-6, with TRBD1 as a possible D gene (5 bases). Germline V gives CDR1 KGHSH, CDR2 LQKENI. The CDR3 is 15 amino acids. The germline V and J ends were trimmed by 3 bases and 2 bases, with 8 bases remaining between them. The CDR3 nucleotides read TGTGCCAGCTCACCCGGACACGCTGGGGCCAACGTCCTGACTTTC. It codes for CASSPGHAGANVLTF.

The chain is built from TRBV7-9 and TRBJ1-2; 8 nucleotides match TRBD1. The germline gives CDR1 SEHNR, CDR2 FQNEAQ (reference sequence). This CDR3 has 12 amino acids. With V trimmed by 10 bases and J by 7 bases, 8 bases remained unmatched. CDR3 region: CATPQGAVGYTF. The CDR3 nucleotides are TGTGCCACTCCCCAGGGGGCGGTTGGCTACACCTTC.

This clone was recorded a few times. The chain joins TRBV6-1 to TRBJ1-5, with 7 bases aligning to TRBD1. The CDR3 runs to 15 residues. Unmatched junction bases numbered 8, after V lost 5 bases and J lost 4 bases. Looked up from germline, CDR1 is MNHNS and CDR2 is SASEGT. The CDR3 coding sequence is TGTGCCAGCAGTCCTCCAGGGGGTGGGAATCAGCCCCAGCATTTT. Amino acid sequence: CASSPPGGGNQPQHF.

The chain links TRBV6-1 to TRBJ2-1; 15 bases match TRBD2. J lost 10 bases, V lost 8 bases, and 9 bases had no gene match. The CDR3 has 15 amino acids. The germline gives CDR1 MNHNS, CDR2 SASEGT. CDR3: CASASGTSGGWEQFF. The CDR3 DNA reads as TGTGCCAGCGCCTCCGGGACTAGCGGGGGGTGGGAGCAGTTCTTC.

This rearrangement joins TRBV28 to TRBJ2-6, with 11 bases identical to TRBD2. V shed 7 bases and J 0 bases; nucleotides not matched to a gene: 5. Looked up from germline, CDR1 is MDHEN and CDR2 is SYDVKM. This CDR3 is built from 17 residues. Here the CDR3 reads CASKLAGDPSGANVLTF. CDR3 bases: TGTGCCAGCAAACTAGCGGGAGATCCCTCTGGGGCCAACGTCCTGACTTTC. The whole variable domain, filled in from reference TRBV28 and TRBJ2-6, reads DVKVTQSSRYLVKRTGEKVFLECVQDMDHENMFWYRQDPGLGLRLIYFSYDVKMKEKGDIPEGYSVSREKKERFSLILESASTNQTSMYLCASKLAGDPSGANVLTFGAGSRLTVL.

The chain joins TRBV18 to TRBJ2-5; 8 nucleotides align to TRBD2. With V trimmed by 1 base and J by 5 bases, 6 bases remained unmatched. This CDR3 is built from 15 residues. CDR1 is KGHSH and CDR2 is LQKENI in the germline V gene. Here the CDR3 reads CASSPLRREGETQYF. As DNA, the CDR3 is TGTGCCAGCTCACCACTCCGACGGGAGGGTGAGACCCAGTACTTC.

This clone was picked up one time. The rearrangement uses TRBV6-5 and TRBJ2-2; TRBD1 matches 7 bases. CDR1 is MNHEY, CDR2 SVGAGI, per germline. The CDR3 runs 15 residues. V shed 5 bases, J shed 7 bases, and the junction held 10 bases outside the gene matches. CDR3 protein: CASSTQGVLVGELFF. The CDR3 nucleotides read TGTGCCAGCAGTACCCAGGGGGTCTTAGTCGGGGAGCTGTTTTTT.

This chain links TRBV30 with TRBJ2-7; TRBD1 is a possible D gene (5 bases). The V gene's germline CDR1 is GTSNPN and CDR2 SVGIG (reference sequence). Between the trimmed V and J ends, which lost 2 bases and 7 bases, there was a span of 12 bases. This CDR3 is 12 amino acids long. This CDR3 is CAWSPSGWEQYF. CDR3 in DNA: TGTGCCTGGAGTCCTTCAGGGTGGGAGCAGTACTTC.